This TCR beta chain derives from a study of post-analysis software for immune sequencing data. Study-wide findings and caveats: Four to six TRBV segments (TRBV5-6, TRBV5-1 and TRBV20-1 among them) occurred more frequently in patients than in controls.

TCR beta cDNA libraries included unique molecular identifiers. TCRdb re-called the PCR reads through MiXCR, storing one row per CDR3 protein. The repertoire holds 750,000 to 950,000 distinct CDR3 sequences, 53% seen once, with roughly 4.4% in the top ten. The CDR3 has 14 amino acids. The germline V gene encodes CDR1 SGHNT and CDR2 YYREEE (reference sequence). The trim removed 4 bases at V and 3 bases at J, leaving 6 bases unmatched. With regard to this clonotype: Its antigen is as yet unknown.

This sequence was found in a girl aged 5 to 17 with multiple sclerosis. V usage is TRBV5-4 and J usage is TRBJ1-2; 7 bases fit TRBD1. Sequences were obtained from blood. The CDR3 bases are TGTGCCAGCAGCGCGGGACAGTTCGACTATGGCTACACCTTC. This sequence encodes CASSAGQFDYGYTF.